This T cell receptor beta chain is from a study of blood T cell repertoires in COVID-19. In the study overall: Both acute and convalescent COVID-19 samples were obtained from the United States, Italy and Spain. T cells, B-cell-depleted T cells, or PBMCs supplied cDNA or gDNA.

Profiling relied on immunoSEQ multiplex PCR, and the TCRdb table lists in-frame clones only, not all of them. The sample includes about 250,000 clones, roughly 89% seen only once; the top ten take around 2.6%. The ends were cut back, 5 bases at V and 8 bases at J, with 15 bases in the middle. CDR3 length equals 13 residues. The J gene is TRBJ1-2, the V gene TRBV12-3 or TRBV12-4, with D unresolved. The TCR originated in a woman aged 25 to 39 with acute COVID-19. The source material was PBMCs or T cells enriched from blood (not recorded which). The CDR3 bases are TGTGCCAGCAGTCAAGGGAGGTTCTGGGGCTACACCTTC. This sequence encodes CASSQGRFWGYTF.